Presented here are 11 T cell receptor beta chains from one specimen sequenced in a study of cytomegalovirus exposure and HLA in healthy donors. Some clones are missing from TCRdb's copy, which holds only in-frame ones; the method was immunoSEQ multiplex PCR. This table holds about 330,000 clones, around 86% found once. The sequencing sample was made of PBMCs. These receptors were obtained from a woman aged 18-29 years in good health and CMV-seronegative.

The chain carries TRBV15 and TRBJ2-7, with 7 bases fitting TRBD1. There are 14 residues in the CDR3. Germline loops: CDR1 LNHNV, CDR2 YYDKDF (reference sequence). Trimming took 1 base from V and 5 from J; bases not matched to a gene: 5. The CDR3 coding sequence is TGTGCCACCAGCAGAGCTGACAGGGTCAACGAGCAGTACTTC. This encodes CATSRADRVNEQYF.

The J gene is TRBJ2-7, the V gene TRBV7-9; D is possibly TRBD1 (7 bases). The V gene lost 5 bases and the J gene lost 1 base, with 12 bases spanning the gap. This CDR3 spans 14 amino acids. The germline V gene encodes CDR1 SEHNR and CDR2 FQNEAQ (reference sequence). Written as DNA, the CDR3 is TGTGCCAGCAGCGGGAGGACAGGTTCCTACGAGCAGTACTTC. The encoded protein is CASSGRTGSYEQYF.

The chain carries TRBV7-9 and TRBJ1-2; D is possibly TRBD1 (5 bases). The CDR3 length is 15 residues. Trimming cost V 1 base and J 7 bases, with 16 bases left between them. Germline values: CDR1 SEHNR, CDR2 FQNEAQ (reference sequence). The CDR3 region is CASSLGWGRDGGYTF. The CDR3 nucleotides read TGTGCCAGCAGCTTAGGATGGGGCAGGGATGGTGGCTACACCTTC.

A single count supports this clone. The V and J genes are TRBV10-3 and TRBJ2-7, with 8 bases that match TRBD1. CDR3 length equals 14 residues. Germline CDR1 reads ENHRY; CDR2 reads SYGVKD. J gave up 4 bases and V 4 bases, and 6 bases lay outside the gene matches. The CDR3 reads CAISVDRVPYEQYF. Here the CDR3 DNA reads TGTGCCATCAGTGTGGACAGGGTACCGTACGAGCAGTACTTC.

This chain links TRBV5-1 with TRBJ2-7; TRBD2 matches at 11 bases. CDR1 is SGHRS, CDR2 YFSETQ, per germline. The ends lost 4 bases at V and 3 bases at J; junction bases unmatched: 3. The CDR3 has 14 amino acids. The chain's CDR3 is CASSRGTSGYEQYF. In DNA, the CDR3 is TGCGCCAGCAGCAGGGGGACTAGCGGCTACGAGCAGTACTTC.

The chain combines TRBV7-6 with TRBJ2-3; TRBD2 might be the D (6 bases). The CDR3 extends over 15 amino acids. V dropped 0 bases and J dropped 2 bases, with 9 bases sitting between them. Germline lookup yields CDR1 SGHVS and CDR2 FNYEAQ. CDR3 nucleotide sequence: TGTGCCAGCAGCTTAGCGGGAGGACCCACAGATACGCAGTATTTT. Protein sequence: CASSLAGGPTDTQYF.

The chain is built from TRBV5-1 and TRBJ2-2, with 8 bases that match TRBD1. The CDR3 is made up of 14 amino acids. Per the germline V gene, CDR1 is SGHRS and CDR2 is YFSETQ. V shed 3 bases, J shed 6 bases, and the junction held 4 bases outside the gene matches. CDR3: CASSSSTGAGELFF. CDR3 DNA: TGCGCCAGCAGCTCTTCGACAGGGGCCGGGGAGCTGTTTTTT.

The chain joins TRBV18 to TRBJ2-6; no clear D gene. V dropped 1 base and J dropped 0 bases, with 7 bases sitting between them. In germline, CDR1 is KGHSH, CDR2 LQKENI. CDR3 length equals 16 residues. The CDR3 nucleotides are TGTGCCAGCTCACCACTAGAGTTCTCTGGGGCCAACGTCCTGACTTTC. It codes for CASSPLEFSGANVLTF.

The J gene is TRBJ2-7, the V gene TRBV7-3; tentative D call: TRBD2 (6 bases). Germline CDR1 SGHTA, CDR2 FQGTGA. Trimming left V 5 bases short and J 2 bases short, with 19 bases between. CDR3 size: 16 residues. In nucleotides, the CDR3 is TGTGCCAGCAGCGCGCTGGACCGGGACTCGGCCTACGAGCAGTACTTC. Translation gives CASSALDRDSAYEQYF.

The chain has TRBV7-2 and TRBJ2-1, with 10 bases that match TRBD2. Trimming cost V 2 bases and J 7 bases; bases outside gene matches: 5. The CDR3 is 15 amino acids. Germline-derived CDR1 and CDR2 are SGHTA and FQGNSA. Here the CDR3 reads CASSLTSGAGNEQFF. The DNA of the CDR3 is TGTGCCAGCAGCTTAACTAGCGGGGCGGGGAATGAGCAGTTCTTC.

This chain joins TRBV23-1 and TRBJ1-5; D unclear. TRBV23-1 is an open reading frame, and its role is uncertain. The CDR3 extends over 16 amino acids. Between the trimmed V and J ends, which lost 2 bases and 0 bases, there was a span of 11 bases. This CDR3 reads CASSQGRGYSNQPQHF. The CDR3 region has the DNA TGCGCCAGCAGTCAAGGACGGGGATATAGCAATCAGCCCCAGCATTTT.